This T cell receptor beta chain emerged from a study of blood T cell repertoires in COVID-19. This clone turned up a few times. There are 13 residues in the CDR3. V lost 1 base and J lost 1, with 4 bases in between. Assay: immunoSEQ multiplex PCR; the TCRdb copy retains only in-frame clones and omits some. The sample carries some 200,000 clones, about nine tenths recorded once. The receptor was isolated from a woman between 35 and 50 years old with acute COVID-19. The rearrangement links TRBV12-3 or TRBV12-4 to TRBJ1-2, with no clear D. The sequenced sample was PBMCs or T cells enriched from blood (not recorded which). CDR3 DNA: TGTGCCAGCAGTTTAGGGCTTAACTATGGCTACACCTTC. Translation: CASSLGLNYGYTF.